What follows is one T cell receptor (beta chain) and its context. The J segment lost 1 base and the V segment lost 5 bases, leaving 14 bases of the junction unmatched. Germline assignment: CDR1 LNHDA and CDR2 SQIVND (reference sequence). CDR3 length equals 20 residues. The data derive from a study of blood T cell repertoires in COVID-19. Whole-study context: The origin of the acute and convalescent COVID-19 samples was the United States, Italy and Spain.

In the source study's methods: Estimates of nucleated cell counts were drawn from the amplification of reference gene primers. TCRdb's table, derived via immunoSEQ multiplex PCR, lists solely in-frame clones and lacks some. V and J calls plus clone size are reproduced from that table; the DNA served to infer D and trimming. The repertoire includes around 200,000 clones, just over 85% of them detected once, and approximately 5.9% sits in the top ten. The origin of this receptor is a man aged 80 or over with acute or convalescent COVID-19. The chain carries TRBV19 and TRBJ2-1; TRBD2 matches at 13 bases. Sequenced sample: peripheral blood. CDR3 region: CASSPMPGLAGSASYNEQFF. The CDR3 DNA is TGTGCCAGTAGTCCCATGCCGGGACTAGCGGGATCTGCATCCTACAATGAGCAGTTCTTC. The whole variable domain, remainder taken from reference TRBV19 and TRBJ2-1, is DGGITQSPKYLFRKEGQNVTLSCEQNLNHDAMYWYRQDPGQGLRLIYYSQIVNDFQKGDIAEGYSVSREKKESFPLTVTSAQKNPTAFYLCASSPMPGLAGSASYNEQFFGPGTRLTVL.